Given below is one T cell receptor beta chain in context. The target antigen is unknown. Patients were ineligible given autoimmune disease history or systemic immunosuppression. Data came from immunoSEQ multiplex PCR; TCRdb stores just in-frame clones and leaves some out. This repertoire shows 16,000 or so clones, 70% to 90% found once; its top ten account for 3.9%. The CDR3 runs to 11 residues. V gave up 3 bases and J gave up 5 bases, with 8 bases separating them. CDR1 is GTSNPN and CDR2 is SVGIG in the germline V gene (reference sequence). The source of the sample is a study of OX40 agonist ivuxolimab in advanced cancers. The overall study: Partial responses were achieved by three patients: one hepatocellular carcinoma, two cutaneous melanoma.

Study conclusions and caveats: Averaging showed that CD8+ T cells had more expanded clones than CD4+ did.

This chain uses TRBV30 with TRBJ2-7, with D perhaps TRBD1 (6 bases). The sequenced sample was CD4+ or CD8+ T cells sorted from blood, obtained in a trial of the OX40 agonist ivuxolimab. The TCR comes from an adult with an advanced solid tumor such as melanoma, head and neck, liver or kidney cancer. The CDR3 protein is CAWSQGNEQYF. DNA of the CDR3: TGTGCCTGGAGCCAGGGGAACGAGCAGTACTTC.